This T cell receptor beta chain is drawn from a study of T cells in Graves' hyperthyroidism and ophthalmopathy. This clonotype was seen repeatedly, ten times or more. Blood dates from first hyperthyroidism diagnosis, before any ophthalmopathy symptoms. Regions amplified from RNA transcripts were the TCR beta CDR3 regions. The TCR CDR3 was amplified in a first-round RT-PCR using the HTBI primer set. In TCRdb, the multiplex PCR reads were re-called with MiXCR into one record per CDR3 protein. The table shows roughly 150,000 distinct CDR3 sequences, with 9.4% occurring only once. Sequencing was done on a sample of blood. The clonotype was recovered from a woman between 18 and 29 years old with Graves' hyperthyroidism that later progressed to Graves' ophthalmopathy.

The CDR3 loop is CASSDHPRGGRTWGYTF. The CDR3, as DNA: TGTGCCAGCAGTGATCACCCAAGGGGGGGGAGGACGTGGGGCTACACCTTC. J is TRBJ1-2 and V is TRBV2; tentative D call: TRBD1 (6 bases). Per germline, CDR1 SNHLY and CDR2 FYNNEI. This CDR3 has 17 amino acids. Between the trimmed V and J ends, which lost 3 bases and 8 bases, there was a span of 25 bases.